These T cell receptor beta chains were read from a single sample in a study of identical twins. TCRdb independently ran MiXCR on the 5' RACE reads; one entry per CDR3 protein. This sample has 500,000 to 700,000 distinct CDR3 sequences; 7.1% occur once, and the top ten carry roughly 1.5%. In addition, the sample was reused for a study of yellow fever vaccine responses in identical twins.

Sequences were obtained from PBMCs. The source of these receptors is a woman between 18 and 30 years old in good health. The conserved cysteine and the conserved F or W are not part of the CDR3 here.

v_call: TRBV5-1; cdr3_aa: ASSLEQGAYEQF
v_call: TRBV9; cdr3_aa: ASAKLAGVSDTQY
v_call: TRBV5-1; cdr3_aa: ASSSGLAGLHEQF
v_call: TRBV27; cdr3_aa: ASSPGTSAKITDTQY
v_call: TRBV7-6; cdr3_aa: ASRAGGVTDTQY
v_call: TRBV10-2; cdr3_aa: ASTPPGQRYNEQF
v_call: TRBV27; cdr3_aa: ASSFAGLGADTQY
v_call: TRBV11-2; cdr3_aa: ASSSPLAGSTDTQY
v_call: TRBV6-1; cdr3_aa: ASRAGASNEQF
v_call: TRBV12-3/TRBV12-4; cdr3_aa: ALGRGNTEAF
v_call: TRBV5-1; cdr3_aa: ASSFQLTNTGELF
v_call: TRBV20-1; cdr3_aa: SSSGRINEQF
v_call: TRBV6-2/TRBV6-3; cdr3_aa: ASSYSFGGVEYEQF
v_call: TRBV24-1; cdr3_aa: ATSDLQTSYNEQF
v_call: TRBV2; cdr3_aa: ASRGPSRREQY
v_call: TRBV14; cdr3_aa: ASSQGYSGGDTQY
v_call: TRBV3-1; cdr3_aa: ASSKTGTGASLGDQY
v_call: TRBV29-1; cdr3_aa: SVRGAYNEQF
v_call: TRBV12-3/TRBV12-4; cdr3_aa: ASSRSEGNTEAF
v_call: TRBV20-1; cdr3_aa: SARPIQGPGGYT
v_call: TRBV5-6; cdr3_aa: ASSLAKSGSPLH
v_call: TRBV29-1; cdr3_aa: SVRTSGSYEQY